The 25 T cell receptor beta chains below all came from one sample that was sequenced in a study of blood T cell repertoires in COVID-19. The method was immunoSEQ multiplex PCR; TCRdb's version includes in-frame clones alone and lacks a portion of them. The table includes approximately 190,000 clones, about four fifths detected once. The specimen sequenced was peripheral blood. The receptors come from a man between 60 and 75 years old with acute or convalescent COVID-19.

The chain joins TRBV6-1 to TRBJ2-3; D remains ambiguous. Trimming cost V 3 bases and J 5 bases, with 12 bases left between them. The CDR3 covers 14 residues. Per germline, CDR1 MNHNS and CDR2 SASEGT. CDR3 loop: CASSDPSLRDTQYF. CDR3 coding DNA: TGTGCCAGCAGTGACCCGTCCCTTAGAGATACGCAGTATTTT.

The V call is TRBV4-2, the J call TRBJ1-4, with TRBD1 matching 8 bases. This CDR3 has 15 amino acids. The junction had 6 bases not matched to a gene; V was cut back by 4 bases and J by 5 bases. Germline loops: CDR1 LGHNA, CDR2 YNFKEQ. The CDR3 reads CASSLSTGENEKLFF. Written as DNA, the CDR3 is TGTGCCAGCAGCCTCTCGACAGGGGAAAATGAAAAACTGTTTTTT.

The chain is built from TRBV5-6 and TRBJ2-1, with D possibly TRBD1 on 6 matching bases. Trimming cost V 0 bases and J 2 bases, with 15 bases left between them. CDR1 and CDR2 from the germline V gene are SGHDT and YYEEEE. CDR3 length: 17 residues. The CDR3 loop is CASSLVYTGRAYNEQFF. Written as DNA, the CDR3 is TGTGCCAGCAGCTTGGTATATACAGGGAGAGCCTACAATGAGCAGTTCTTC.

This rearrangement joins TRBV29-1 to TRBJ2-6; no reliable D call. The CDR3 totals 12 residues. Germline assignment: CDR1 SQVTM and CDR2 ANQGSEA. The CDR3 DNA reads TGCAGTGTGAGTTCTGGGGCCAACGTCCTGACTTTC. Amino acid sequence: CSVSSGANVLTF.

V is TRBV11-2 and J is TRBJ1-1, with TRBD1 matching 7 bases. V shed 2 bases, J shed 5 bases, and the junction held 2 bases outside the gene matches. The germline V gene encodes CDR1 SGHAT and CDR2 FQNNGV. The CDR3 is 13 residues long. The CDR3 protein is CASSLQGQTEAFF. The DNA for the CDR3 is TGTGCCAGCAGCTTACAGGGACAGACTGAAGCTTTCTTT.

This clone was recorded a few times. This chain uses TRBV7-2 with TRBJ2-5, with 8 positions matching TRBD1. The ends lost 5 bases at V and 4 bases at J; junction bases unmatched: 15. CDR1 and CDR2 (germline): SGHTA, FQGNSA. The CDR3 spans 17 residues. CDR3 in amino acids: CASSTTKSRGRGETQYF. CDR3 in DNA: TGTGCCAGCAGCACTACTAAAAGCAGGGGGCGGGGAGAGACCCAGTACTTC.

This rearrangement joins TRBV14 to TRBJ2-5; D is ambiguous. The germline CDR1 and CDR2 sequences are SGHDN and FVKESK. This CDR3 region has 11 residues. Deletions cut 4 bases from V and 5 bases from J, with 5 bases between. CDR3 protein: CASSPGETQYF. The CDR3 nucleotides read TGTGCCAGCAGCCCGGGTGAGACCCAGTACTTC.

The chain is built from TRBV7-8 and TRBJ2-3; 8 nucleotides align to TRBD2. The CDR3 is made up of 14 amino acids. V gave up 1 base and J gave up 4 bases; unmatched junction bases: 1. Germline CDR1 reads SGHVS; CDR2 reads FQNEAQ. CDR3 sequence (DNA): TGTGCCAGCAGCTTAGAAGCGGGGGCAGATACGCAGTATTTT. Its translation is CASSLEAGADTQYF.

This clone has just a few counts. This CDR3 is CASSPSSGNTIYF. Written as DNA, the CDR3 is TGTGCCAGCAGCCCGAGCTCTGGAAACACCATATATTTT. V gene TRBV6-5 combines with J gene TRBJ1-3; D is unclear. The V and J ends lost 6 bases and 0 bases respectively, with 6 bases between them. Germline assignment: CDR1 MNHEY and CDR2 SVGAGI. There are 13 residues in the CDR3.

The chain combines TRBV19 with TRBJ2-3; TRBD2 agrees at 14 bases. Germline CDR1 is LNHDA and CDR2 is SQIVND (reference sequence). The CDR3 totals 15 residues. Unmatched junction bases numbered 3, after V lost 5 bases and J lost 5 bases. The DNA of the CDR3 is TGTGCCAGTAGTCGACTAGCGGGAGGGATAGATACGCAGTATTTT. This codes for CASSRLAGGIDTQYF.

The genes are TRBV7-2 and TRBJ1-1; 12 bases map to TRBD1. The CDR3 sequence is 16 residues long. The J segment lost 4 bases and the V segment lost 10 bases, leaving 13 bases of the junction unmatched. Germline CDR1 and CDR2: SGHTA and FQGNSA. The CDR3: CAIPWGDRGLGTEAFF. The CDR3, as DNA: TGTGCCATCCCCTGGGGGGACAGGGGGCTTGGCACTGAAGCTTTCTTT.

This chain links TRBV5-5 with TRBJ2-7; D remains unclear. The CDR3 consists of 15 residues. V was pared by 0 bases and J by 1 base, with 11 bases between. Looked up from germline, CDR1 is SGHKS and CDR2 is YYEKEE (reference sequence). CDR3 sequence (DNA): TGTGCCAGCAGCTTGGTGGGCCAGACATCCTACGAGCAGTACTTC. Translation gives CASSLVGQTSYEQYF.

The V and J genes are TRBV6-5 and TRBJ2-2, with TRBD1 matching over 9 bases. Germline V gene lookup returns CDR1 MNHEY and CDR2 SVGAGI. The CDR3 is 15 amino acids. The V and J ends lost 0 bases and 7 bases, in that order; junction bases with no gene match: 3. The CDR3 here is CASSYSTGGDGELFF. The CDR3 nucleotides read TGTGCCAGCAGTTACTCGACAGGGGGGGACGGGGAGCTGTTTTTT.

The V gene is TRBV5-1, the J gene TRBJ2-3, with D unresolved. This CDR3 region has 14 residues. Trimming took 0 bases from V and 1 from J, leaving 6 bases between them. In germline, CDR1 is SGHRS, CDR2 YFSETQ. The CDR3 sequence is CASSLVSGTDTQYF. In DNA, the CDR3 is TGCGCCAGCAGCTTGGTCTCCGGCACAGATACGCAGTATTTT.

This chain connects TRBV11-2 to TRBJ2-7; tentative D call: TRBD2 (6 bases). Germline V gene sequence: CDR1 SGHAT, CDR2 FQNNGV. Trimming shortened V by 3 bases and J by 2 bases, and 8 bases separated the two germline ends. This CDR3 comprises 13 residues. The CDR3 loop is CASSFRRAYEQYF. In nucleotides, the CDR3 is TGTGCCAGCAGCTTCCGGAGGGCCTACGAGCAGTACTTC.

The chain combines TRBV3-1 (or the pseudogene TRBV3-2) with TRBJ1-1, with a weak D call TRBD1 (6 bases). The V gene's germline CDR1 is LGHDT and CDR2 YNNKEL (reference sequence). There are 12 residues in the CDR3. The V end was cut by 6 bases, the J end by 5 bases, with 10 bases between. CDR3: CASRSTGTEAFF. CDR3 sequence (DNA): TGTGCCAGCAGATCTACAGGGACTGAAGCTTTCTTT.

CDR3 sequence: CASSIERGLHSPLHF. Written as DNA, the CDR3 is TGTGCCAGTAGTATAGAACGAGGCCTCCATTCACCCCTCCACTTT. V gene TRBV19 combines with J gene TRBJ1-6; D ambiguous. Per the germline V gene, CDR1 is LNHDA and CDR2 is SQIVND (reference sequence). This CDR3 is 15 amino acids long. Trimming took 0 bases from V and 8 from J, leaving 11 bases between them.

The CDR3 here is CASTQDRGREKLFF. For the CDR3, the DNA is TGTGCCAGCACCCAAGACAGGGGCAGAGAAAAACTGTTTTTT. The chain couples TRBV6-5 to TRBJ1-4, with 8 positions matching TRBD1. The CDR3 extends over 14 amino acids. From germline, CDR1 is MNHEY and CDR2 SVGAGI. V lost 7 bases, J lost 8 bases, and 9 bases stayed unmatched.

The gene calls are TRBV6-2 or TRBV6-3 and TRBJ1-1, with a possible D match to TRBD1 (5 bases). The CDR3 loop spans 14 amino acids. CDR1 and CDR2 from the germline V gene are MNHEY and SVGEGT. V was cut by 0 bases and J by 4 bases, with 9 bases left in between. This CDR3 is CASSYSTGGTEAFF. In DNA, the CDR3 is TGTGCCAGCAGTTACTCGACCGGGGGCACTGAAGCTTTCTTT.

V gene TRBV5-6 combines with J gene TRBJ2-1; TRBD2 matches at 12 bases. CDR3 size: 16 residues. With 0 bases clipped from V and 8 bases from J, the junction kept 6 bases outside the gene matches. Germline CDR1 SGHDT, CDR2 YYEEEE. CDR3 loop: CASSLALAGGQYEQFF. Here the CDR3 DNA reads TGTGCCAGCAGCTTGGCCCTAGCGGGAGGGCAGTATGAGCAGTTCTTC. The variable domain in full, with the rest retrieved from reference TRBV5-6 and TRBJ2-1, is DAGVTQSPTHLIKTRGQQVTLRCSPKSGHDTVSWYQQALGQGPQFIFQYYEEEERQRGNFPDRFSGHQFPNYSSELNVNALLLGDSALYLCASSLALAGGQYEQFFGPGTRLTVL.

DNA for the CDR3: TGTGCCAGTAGTAACAGGGGGCATGAAAAACTGTTTTTT. Translation gives CASSNRGHEKLFF. The rearrangement joins TRBV19 to TRBJ1-4, with 9 positions matching TRBD1. The CDR3 has 13 amino acids. V was clipped by 4 bases and J by 6 bases; unmatched bases: 0. CDR1 is LNHDA and CDR2 is SQIVND in the germline V gene (reference sequence).

The chain carries TRBV29-1 and TRBJ2-1; TRBD1 might be the D (5 bases). The V gene's germline CDR1 is SQVTM and CDR2 ANQGSEA. The germline V and J ends were trimmed by 7 bases and 7 bases, with 11 bases remaining between them. This CDR3 spans 11 amino acids. CDR3 coding DNA: TGCAGCGCACGCCCAGGGAATGAGCAGTTCTTC. This translates into CSARPGNEQFF.

This clone was recorded many times. The identical CDR3 is also encoded by other nucleotide sequences in the sample. The chain links TRBV4-2 to TRBJ2-7; D perhaps matches TRBD1 (5 bases). V was pared by 1 base and J by 3 bases, with 7 bases between. Germline values: CDR1 LGHNA, CDR2 YNFKEQ. This CDR3 comprises 13 residues. DNA of the CDR3: TGTGCCAGCAGCCAAGGGGGCGGCTACGAGCAGTACTTC. This sequence encodes CASSQGGGYEQYF.

This clone appeared a few times. This rearrangement joins TRBV6-2 or TRBV6-3 to TRBJ2-1; D possibly corresponds to TRBD2 (5 bases). CDR1 and CDR2 from the germline V gene are MNHEY and SVGEGT. V was shortened by 6 bases and J by 6 bases, with 9 bases between the two germline ends. CDR3 size: 12 residues. CDR3 sequence: CASSPSFNEQFF. In DNA, the CDR3 is TGTGCCAGCAGCCCTAGCTTCAATGAGCAGTTCTTC.

This clone was picked up one time. The V call is TRBV4-3, the J call TRBJ2-7; 7 nucleotides match TRBD1. With 0 bases clipped from V and 4 bases from J, the junction kept 3 bases outside the gene matches. This CDR3 spans 14 amino acids. Germline V gene data show CDR1 as LGHNA and CDR2 as YSLEER. The CDR3: CASSQDGTAYEQYF. The CDR3 coding sequence is TGCGCCAGCAGCCAAGATGGGACAGCTTACGAGCAGTACTTC.